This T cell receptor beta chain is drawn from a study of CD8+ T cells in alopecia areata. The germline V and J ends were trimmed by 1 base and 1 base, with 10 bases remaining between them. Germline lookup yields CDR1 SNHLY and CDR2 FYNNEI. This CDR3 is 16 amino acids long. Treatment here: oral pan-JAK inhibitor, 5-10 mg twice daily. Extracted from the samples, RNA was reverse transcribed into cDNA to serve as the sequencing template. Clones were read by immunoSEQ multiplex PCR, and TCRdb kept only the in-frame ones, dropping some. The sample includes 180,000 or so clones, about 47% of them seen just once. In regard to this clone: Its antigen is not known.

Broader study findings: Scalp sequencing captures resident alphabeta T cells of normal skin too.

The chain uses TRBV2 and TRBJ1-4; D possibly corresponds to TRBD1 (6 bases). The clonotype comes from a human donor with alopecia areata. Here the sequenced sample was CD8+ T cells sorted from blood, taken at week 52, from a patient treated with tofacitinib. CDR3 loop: CASSEDREGTNEKLFF. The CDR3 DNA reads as TGTGCCAGCAGTGAAGACAGGGAGGGAACTAATGAAAAACTGTTTTTT.